The source of this TCR beta chain is a study of cytomegalovirus exposure and HLA in healthy donors. Study details: A subsequent analysis reported that the 120 validation repertoires were produced on the same platform that had also been used for the roughly 670 first-cohort repertoires. The study, taken as a whole, reports: The classifier reportedly diagnosed cytomegalovirus status with high sensitivity and specificity. Listed as cytomegalovirus-associated were 150 to 200 TCR beta chains.

The donors formed part of the roughly 120-subject validation cohort, distinct from the roughly 660-subject first cohort. V was pared by 6 bases and J by 0 bases, with 10 bases between. This CDR3 spans 14 amino acids. Per the germline V gene, CDR1 is MNHNS and CDR2 is SASEGT. Details on this clone: The antigen is undetermined.

The assay was immunoSEQ multiplex PCR, and TCRdb's table has in-frame clones only and misses some. The sample has 200,000 to 250,000 clones, about nine tenths seen once. The source material was PBMCs. This rearrangement joins TRBV6-1 to TRBJ2-3; TRBD2 is a possible D gene (6 bases). The clonotype originates from a woman younger than 35 in good health and CMV-seronegative. This chain's CDR3 is CASSLGGSTDTQYF. In DNA, the CDR3 is TGTGCCAGCAGCCTGGGGGGTAGCACAGATACGCAGTATTTT.